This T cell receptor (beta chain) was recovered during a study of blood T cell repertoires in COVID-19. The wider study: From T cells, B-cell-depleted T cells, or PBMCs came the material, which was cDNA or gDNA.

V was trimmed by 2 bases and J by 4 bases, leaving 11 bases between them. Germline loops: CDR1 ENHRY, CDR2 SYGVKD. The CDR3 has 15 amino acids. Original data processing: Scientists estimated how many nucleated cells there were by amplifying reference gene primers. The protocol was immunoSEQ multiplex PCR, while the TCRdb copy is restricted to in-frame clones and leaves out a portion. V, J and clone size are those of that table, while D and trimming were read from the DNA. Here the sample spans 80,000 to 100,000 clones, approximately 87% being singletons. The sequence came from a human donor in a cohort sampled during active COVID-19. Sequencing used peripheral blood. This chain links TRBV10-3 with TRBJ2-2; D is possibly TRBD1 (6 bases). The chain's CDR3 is CAISEPPDSTGELFF. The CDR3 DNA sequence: TGTGCCATCAGTGAGCCGCCGGACAGCACCGGGGAGCTGTTTTTT.